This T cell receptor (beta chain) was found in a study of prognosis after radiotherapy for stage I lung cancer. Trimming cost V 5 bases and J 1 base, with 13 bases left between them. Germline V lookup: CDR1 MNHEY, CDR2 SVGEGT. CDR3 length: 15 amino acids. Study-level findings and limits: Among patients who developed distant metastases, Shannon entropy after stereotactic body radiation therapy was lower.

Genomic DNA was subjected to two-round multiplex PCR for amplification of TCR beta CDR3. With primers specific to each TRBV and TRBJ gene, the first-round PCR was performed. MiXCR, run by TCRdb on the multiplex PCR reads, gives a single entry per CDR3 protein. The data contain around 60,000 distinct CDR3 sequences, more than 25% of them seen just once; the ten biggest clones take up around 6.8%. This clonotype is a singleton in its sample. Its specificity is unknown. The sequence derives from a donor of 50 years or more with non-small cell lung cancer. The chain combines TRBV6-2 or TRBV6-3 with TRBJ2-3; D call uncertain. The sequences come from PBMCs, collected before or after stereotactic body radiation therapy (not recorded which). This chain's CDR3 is CASSDGQLGTDTQYF. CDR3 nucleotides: TGTGCCAGCAGTGACGGCCAGCTCGGCACAGATACGCAGTATTTT.